This T cell receptor beta chain was obtained from a study of blood T cell repertoires in COVID-19. Study information: Acute and convalescent COVID-19 samples came from the United States, Italy and Spain. T cells, B-cell-depleted T cells, or PBMCs provided the cDNA or gDNA that served as material.

In the original processing: Reference gene primer amplification gave nucleated cell count estimates. The method was immunoSEQ multiplex PCR; TCRdb's version includes in-frame clones alone and lacks a portion of them. V and J calls and clone size are as listed in that table; D and trimming were resolved from the DNA. Counted here are 55,000 to 75,000 clones, roughly 86% occurring once; the ten biggest clones make up roughly 1.4%. The V end lost 2 bases, the J end lost 8 bases, and 10 bases lay between the germline ends. Germline CDR1 and CDR2: SGDLS and YYNGEE. The CDR3 has 12 residues. Concerning this clone: Other DNA sequences in the same sample also yield this CDR3.

The sequencing input was peripheral blood. The clonotype originates from a man between 60 and 75 years old with acute or convalescent COVID-19. V usage is TRBV9 and J usage is TRBJ1-1; perhaps TRBD1 as D (6 bases). CDR3 coding DNA: TGTGCCAGCAGCGTCTCTGACAGGGAAGCTTTCTTT. Its translation: CASSVSDREAFF.